The 17 T cell receptor beta chains reported below all come from one sample, sequenced in a study of shared clonotypes between healthy human individuals. The repertoire was sequenced with immunoSEQ multiplex PCR; TCRdb's copy has only in-frame clones and lacks some. The table shows some 2,100,000 clones, with approximately 96% occurring only once. Sequencing input: naive CD4+ T cells sorted from blood. The subset: CD45RA+ positively selected. Receptors originate from a man aged 18 to 30 in good health.

This chain uses TRBV20-1 with TRBJ1-2; no clear D. The CDR3 extends over 11 amino acids. Trimming left V 5 bases short and J 8 bases short, with 12 bases between. The germline V gene has CDR1 DFQATT and CDR2 SNEGSKA (reference sequence). The CDR3, as DNA: TGCAGTGCTTCCTACGCCGGCGGCTACACCTTC. Amino acid sequence: CSASYAGGYTF.

The J gene is TRBJ2-2, the V gene TRBV5-1, with unresolved D. The CDR3 runs 13 residues. CDR1 and CDR2 (germline): SGHRS, YFSETQ. The germline V and J ends were trimmed by 4 bases and 6 bases, with 10 bases remaining between them. The CDR3 here is CASSQARSGELFF. In DNA form, the CDR3 reads TGCGCCAGCAGCCAAGCGAGGTCCGGGGAGCTGTTTTTT.

The chain recombines TRBV28 with TRBJ2-7, with D hard to call. Between the trimmed V and J ends, which lost 8 bases and 2 bases, there was a span of 19 bases. CDR3 length equals 15 residues. Germline V gene data show CDR1 as MDHEN and CDR2 as SYDVKM. The CDR3 reads CASQTPGSHTYEQYF. In DNA, the CDR3 is TGTGCCAGCCAAACCCCCGGAAGCCACACCTACGAGCAGTACTTC.

This chain links TRBV6-5 with TRBJ2-7, with no clear D. The germline gives CDR1 MNHEY, CDR2 SVGAGI. V was clipped by 6 bases and J by 9 bases, with 12 bases between them. This CDR3 has 11 residues. Here the CDR3 reads CASSSGPAQYF. The CDR3 DNA reads as TGTGCCAGCAGCTCAGGACCGGCGCAGTACTTC.

This clone came up a few times. The rearrangement links TRBV6-1 to TRBJ1-5, with D perhaps matching TRBD1 (6 bases). V was shortened by 5 bases and J by 3 bases, with 11 bases between the two germline ends. The CDR3 runs 14 residues. Germline-derived CDR1 and CDR2 are MNHNS and SASEGT. CDR3 in amino acids: CASSLTGNNQPQHF. DNA of the CDR3: TGTGCCAGCAGTCTGACAGGCAACAATCAGCCCCAGCATTTT.

This chain connects TRBV7-6 to TRBJ2-4; D may be TRBD1 (6 bases). Germline CDR1 is SGHVS and CDR2 is FNYEAQ. The CDR3 is 13 residues long. The V end was cut by 2 bases, the J end by 6 bases, with 8 bases between. The CDR3 nucleotides read TGTGCCAGCAGCTTAACAGGGCCAAACATTCAGTACTTC. It yields the protein CASSLTGPNIQYF. The whole variable domain, filled in from reference TRBV7-6 and TRBJ2-4, reads GAGVSQSPRYKVTKRGQDVALRCDPISGHVSLYWYRQALGQGPEFLTYFNYEAQQDKSGLPNDRFSAERPEGSISTLTIQRTEQRDSAMYRCASSLTGPNIQYFGAGTRLSVL.

The genes are TRBV7-9 and TRBJ2-5; 13 bases agree with TRBD2. Germline loops: CDR1 SEHNR, CDR2 FQNEAQ (reference sequence). The CDR3 covers 16 residues. J gave up 4 bases and V 5 bases, and 7 bases lay outside the gene matches. The CDR3 sequence is CASSQGLAGSGETQYF. The DNA for the CDR3 is TGTGCCAGCAGCCAGGGACTAGCGGGATCCGGAGAGACCCAGTACTTC.

The chain carries TRBV6-1 and TRBJ2-2; 7 bases align to TRBD1. V gave up 7 bases and J gave up 7 bases; unmatched junction bases: 3. The CDR3 has 12 residues. The germline V gene encodes CDR1 MNHNS and CDR2 SASEGT. CDR3 region: CASKGAVGELFF. In DNA form, the CDR3 reads TGTGCCAGCAAGGGGGCAGTCGGGGAGCTGTTTTTT.

The genes are TRBV11-2 and TRBJ1-2; TRBD1 aligns across 7 bases. CDR1 is SGHAT, CDR2 FQNNGV, per germline. V was pared by 6 bases and J by 7 bases, with 8 bases of the junction left unmatched. CDR3 size: 13 residues. CDR3 region: CASSPDRVVGYTF. CDR3 in DNA: TGTGCCAGCAGTCCCGACAGGGTGGTTGGCTACACCTTC.

The rearrangement joins TRBV28 to TRBJ1-5; unclear D gene. This CDR3 has 15 amino acids. Deletions cut 3 bases from V and 2 bases from J, with 11 bases between. The germline CDR1 and CDR2 sequences are MDHEN and SYDVKM. In DNA form, the CDR3 reads TGTGCCAGCAGTTTGGTGGGTGGGCGCAATCAGCCCCAGCATTTT. The encoded protein is CASSLVGGRNQPQHF.

The J gene is TRBJ2-7, the V gene TRBV28, with D perhaps TRBD2 (5 bases). The CDR3 covers 14 residues. Germline V gives CDR1 MDHEN, CDR2 SYDVKM. V was pared by 3 bases and J by 2 bases, with 11 bases between. The CDR3 region has the DNA TGTGCCAGCAGTTTTGGGAGCCTAACCTACGAGCAGTACTTC. Residues: CASSFGSLTYEQYF. Full variable domain (remainder filled in from reference TRBV28 and TRBJ2-7): DVKVTQSSRYLVKRTGEKVFLECVQDMDHENMFWYRQDPGLGLRLIYFSYDVKMKEKGDIPEGYSVSREKKERFSLILESASTNQTSMYLCASSFGSLTYEQYFGPGTRLTVT.

The chain joins TRBV6-1 to TRBJ2-1; 14 bases map to TRBD2. The CDR3 spans 16 residues. J lost 2 bases, V lost 4 bases, and 1 base had no gene match. Germline V gene lookup returns CDR1 MNHNS and CDR2 SASEGT. The CDR3 protein is CASSATSGGAYNEQFF. CDR3 in DNA: TGTGCCAGCAGTGCGACTAGCGGGGGGGCCTACAATGAGCAGTTCTTC.

The V and J genes are TRBV5-1 and TRBJ1-2, with 7 nucleotides matching TRBD1. With 4 bases clipped from V and 8 bases from J, the junction kept 17 bases outside the gene matches. Germline loops: CDR1 SGHRS, CDR2 YFSETQ. CDR3 length: 16 residues. The CDR3 DNA reads TGCGCCAGCAGCGGCATAAGGGACAGCTCGGTTGGGGGCTACACCTTC. Amino acid sequence: CASSGIRDSSVGGYTF. Full variable domain (outside the CDR3, taken from reference TRBV5-1 and TRBJ1-2): KAGVTQTPRYLIKTRGQQVTLSCSPISGHRSVSWYQQTPGQGLQFLFEYFSETQRNKGNFPGRFSGRQFSNSRSEMNVSTLELGDSALYLCASSGIRDSSVGGYTFGSGTRLTVV.

Worth noting for this clone: Other DNA sequences within the sample encode an identical CDR3. V usage is TRBV6-5 and J usage is TRBJ1-2; maybe TRBD1 (5 bases). Trimming removed 0 bases from V and 4 bases from J, with 9 bases in between. Germline V gene sequence: CDR1 MNHEY, CDR2 SVGAGI. The CDR3 loop spans 14 amino acids. The CDR3 loop reads CASSYSGGGYGYTF. The CDR3 nucleotides read TGTGCCAGCAGTTACTCGGGGGGGGGCTATGGCTACACCTTC.

The sample holds one count of this clone. The rearrangement joins TRBV9 to TRBJ1-2; TRBD1 might be the D (6 bases). CDR1 is SGDLS, CDR2 YYNGEE, per germline. The CDR3 is 13 amino acids. The V gene lost 3 bases and the J gene lost 5 bases, with 11 bases spanning the gap. The CDR3 protein is CASSADSHYGYTF. The CDR3, as DNA: TGTGCCAGCAGCGCGGACAGCCATTATGGCTACACCTTC.

The chain uses TRBV5-1 and TRBJ2-5, with D unclear. Germline-derived CDR1 and CDR2 are SGHRS and YFSETQ. V shed 6 bases and J shed 2 bases, with 5 bases lying between them. The CDR3 consists of 11 residues. The DNA for the CDR3 is TGCGCCAGCACTAGTCAAGAGACCCAGTACTTC. It codes for CASTSQETQYF.

The V gene is TRBV11-2, the J gene TRBJ1-1; D gene uncertain. Germline loops: CDR1 SGHAT, CDR2 FQNNGV. The CDR3 has 14 residues. The germline V and J ends were trimmed by 3 bases and 1 base, with 9 bases remaining between them. CDR3 loop: CASSFLAQNTEAFF. CDR3 coding DNA: TGTGCCAGCAGCTTCCTCGCTCAGAACACTGAAGCTTTCTTT.